The clone carrying this T cell receptor beta chain was counted between two and nine times. Its antigen is still unknown. The data belong to a study of blood T cells in healthy people across ages. Notes on the study in general: Across the age range, TCR beta diversity per million T cells fell in a roughly linear way.

A J-beta primer mix and a sample-barcoded 5' primer were used in a second PCR of about 7 to 12 cycles. TCRdb passed the 5' RACE reads through MiXCR, listing each CDR3 protein once. Among some 900,000 distinct CDR3 sequences listed, about 48% were seen once. CDR1 and CDR2 from the germline V gene are SEHNR and FQNEAQ (reference sequence). V lost 5 bases to trimming and J lost 4 bases; unmatched junction nucleotides: 8. The CDR3 has 15 residues. V is TRBV7-9 and J is TRBJ1-2; 9 bases are shared with TRBD1. The sequenced sample was blood. The sequence came from a man under 40 in good health. As DNA, the CDR3 is TGTGCCAGCAGCGACGGGACAGGGATCCGCTATGGCTACACCTTC. It codes for CASSDGTGIRYGYTF. The full variable domain, its missing parts supplied by reference TRBV7-9 and TRBJ1-2, is DTGVSQNPRHKITKRGQNVTFRCDPISEHNRLYWYRQTLGQGPEFLTYFQNEAQLEKSRLLSDRFSAERPKGSFSTLEIQRTEQGDSAMYLCASSDGTGIRYGYTFGSGTRLTVV.